This T cell receptor beta chain appears in the sequencing data of a study of early T cells in non-severe SARS-CoV-2 infection. Study background: Investigators sequenced bulk RNA drawn from unsorted whole blood, and chains remained unpaired.

Germline assignment: CDR1 MDHEN and CDR2 SYDVKM. Trimming left V 2 bases short and J 5 bases short, with 7 bases between. The CDR3 length is 13 residues. This clonotype was observed many times. Attachment of unique molecular identifiers was made to individual cDNA molecules. TCRdb itself ran the 5' RACE reads through MiXCR, one entry per CDR3 protein. This sample has approximately 47,000 distinct CDR3 sequences; around 10% occur once, and the top ten carry 5% to 6.5%. The sequence was collected from an adult who was a healthcare worker with PCR-confirmed SARS-CoV-2 infection or an uninfected control (not recorded which). The chain combines TRBV28 with TRBJ1-5; no definite D call. The starting material was whole blood, obtained at baseline. The CDR3 is CASSLPLHQPQHF. The CDR3 DNA reads as TGTGCCAGCAGTTTACCCTTACATCAGCCCCAGCATTTT. The full variable domain, with the rest looked up from reference TRBV28 and TRBJ1-5, is DVKVTQSSRYLVKRTGEKVFLECVQDMDHENMFWYRQDPGLGLRLIYFSYDVKMKEKGDIPEGYSVSREKKERFSLILESASTNQTSMYLCASSLPLHQPQHFGDGTRLSIL.